Each of the 2 T cell receptor beta chains below was sequenced from the same sample in a study of somatic mutations in cytotoxic T cells in rheumatoid arthritis. Using immunoSEQ multiplex PCR, the repertoire was profiled, and TCRdb retains in-frame clones only, with some absent. The sample includes fewer than 25,000 clones, around 79% of them seen just once. The sample comprised CD8+ T cells sorted from blood. The receptors here all came from a woman in her 50s in good health.

For the CDR3, the DNA is TGTGCCAGCAGTGAACCCGGGACTAGCAGGGACAATGAGCAGTTCTTC. It is translated as CASSEPGTSRDNEQFF. The V and J genes are TRBV6-1 and TRBJ2-1; 9 positions match TRBD2. CDR3 length: 16 residues. Unmatched junction bases numbered 7, after V lost 2 bases and J lost 5 bases. From germline, CDR1 is MNHNS and CDR2 SASEGT.

The chain employs TRBV19 and TRBJ2-1; D might be TRBD2 (6 bases). CDR3 length: 15 amino acids. Germline CDR1 reads LNHDA; CDR2 reads SQIVND (reference sequence). Trimming took off 7 bases at V and 2 bases at J, with 15 bases between the two ends. The CDR3 DNA reads TGTGCCAGTACGGCCGGGAGTGGGCCCTACAATGAGCAGTTCTTC. This sequence encodes CASTAGSGPYNEQFF.